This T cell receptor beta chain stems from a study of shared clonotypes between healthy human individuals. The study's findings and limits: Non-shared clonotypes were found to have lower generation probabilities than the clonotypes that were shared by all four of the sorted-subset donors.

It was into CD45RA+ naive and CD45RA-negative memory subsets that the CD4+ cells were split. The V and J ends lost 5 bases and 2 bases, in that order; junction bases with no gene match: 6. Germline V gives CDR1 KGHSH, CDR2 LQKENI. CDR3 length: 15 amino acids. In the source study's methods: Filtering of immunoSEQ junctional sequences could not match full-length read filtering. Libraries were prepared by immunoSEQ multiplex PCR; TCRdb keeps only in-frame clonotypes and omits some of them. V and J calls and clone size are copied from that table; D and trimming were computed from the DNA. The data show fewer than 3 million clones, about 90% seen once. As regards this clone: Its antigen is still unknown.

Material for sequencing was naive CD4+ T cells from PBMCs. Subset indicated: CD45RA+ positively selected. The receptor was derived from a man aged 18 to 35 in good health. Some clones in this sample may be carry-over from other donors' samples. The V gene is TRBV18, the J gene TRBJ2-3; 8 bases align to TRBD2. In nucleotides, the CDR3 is TGTGCCAGCTCAGCGATAGCGGGGCTCACAGATACGCAGTATTTT. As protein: CASSAIAGLTDTQYF.